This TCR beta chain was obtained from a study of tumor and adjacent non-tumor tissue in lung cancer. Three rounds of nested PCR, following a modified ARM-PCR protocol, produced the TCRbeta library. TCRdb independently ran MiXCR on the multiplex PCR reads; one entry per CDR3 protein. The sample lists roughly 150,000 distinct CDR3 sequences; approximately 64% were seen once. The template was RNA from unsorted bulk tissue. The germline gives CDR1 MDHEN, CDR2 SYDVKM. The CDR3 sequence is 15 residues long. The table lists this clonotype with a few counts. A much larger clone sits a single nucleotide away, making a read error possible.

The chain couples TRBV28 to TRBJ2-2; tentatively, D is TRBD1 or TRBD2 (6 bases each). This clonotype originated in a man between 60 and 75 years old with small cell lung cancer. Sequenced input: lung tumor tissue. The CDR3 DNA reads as TGTGCCAGCAGTTCCACCGGGGGCCCCACCAGGGAGCTGTTTTTT. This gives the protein CASSSTGGPTRELFF.